This TCR beta chain derives from a study of control samples from healthy donors and cancer patients. Profiled with immunoSEQ multiplex PCR; TCRdb holds only in-frame clones, not every one. Of 150,000 to 200,000 clones in the sample, 94% were seen once. This receptor was taken from a woman aged 40 to 50 in good health. The sequenced sample consisted of blood.

The CDR3 sequence is CASSFSSGQGRDTEAFF. CDR3 sequence (DNA): TGTGCCAGCAGTTTTTCAAGCGGACAGGGCAGAGACACTGAAGCTTTCTTT. The chain links TRBV6-2 or TRBV6-3 to TRBJ1-1; TRBD1 agrees at 8 bases. Trimming at V came to 4 bases and at J to 3 bases, leaving 13 bases not matched to a gene. From germline, CDR1 is MNHEY and CDR2 SVGEGT. CDR3 length: 17 amino acids.